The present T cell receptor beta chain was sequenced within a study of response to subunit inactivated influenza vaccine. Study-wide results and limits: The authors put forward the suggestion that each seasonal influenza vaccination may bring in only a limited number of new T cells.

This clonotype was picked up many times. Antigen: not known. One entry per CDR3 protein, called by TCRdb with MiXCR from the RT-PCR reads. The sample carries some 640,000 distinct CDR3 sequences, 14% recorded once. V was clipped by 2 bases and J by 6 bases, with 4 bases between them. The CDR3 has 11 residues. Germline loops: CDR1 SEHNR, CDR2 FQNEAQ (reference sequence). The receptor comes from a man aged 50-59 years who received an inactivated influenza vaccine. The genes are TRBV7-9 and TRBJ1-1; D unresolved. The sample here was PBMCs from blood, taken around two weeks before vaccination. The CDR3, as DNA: TGTGCCAGCAGCTTAATCTCTGAAGCTTTCTTT. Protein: CASSLISEAFF.